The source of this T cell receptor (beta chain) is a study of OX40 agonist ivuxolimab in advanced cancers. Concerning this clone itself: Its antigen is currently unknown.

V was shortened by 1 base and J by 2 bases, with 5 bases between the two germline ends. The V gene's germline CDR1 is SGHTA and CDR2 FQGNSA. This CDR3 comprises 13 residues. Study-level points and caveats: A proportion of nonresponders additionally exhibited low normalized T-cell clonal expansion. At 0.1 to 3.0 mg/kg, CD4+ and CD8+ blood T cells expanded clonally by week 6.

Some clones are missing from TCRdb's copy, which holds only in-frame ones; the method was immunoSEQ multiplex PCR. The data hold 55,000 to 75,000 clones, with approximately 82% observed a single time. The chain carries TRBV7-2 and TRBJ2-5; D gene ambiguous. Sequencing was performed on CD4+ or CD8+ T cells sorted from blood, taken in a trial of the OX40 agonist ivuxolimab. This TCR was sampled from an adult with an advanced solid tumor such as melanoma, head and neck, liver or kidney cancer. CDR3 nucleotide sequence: TGTGCCAGCAGCTTAGGCCCACAAGAGACCCAGTACTTC. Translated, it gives CASSLGPQETQYF.